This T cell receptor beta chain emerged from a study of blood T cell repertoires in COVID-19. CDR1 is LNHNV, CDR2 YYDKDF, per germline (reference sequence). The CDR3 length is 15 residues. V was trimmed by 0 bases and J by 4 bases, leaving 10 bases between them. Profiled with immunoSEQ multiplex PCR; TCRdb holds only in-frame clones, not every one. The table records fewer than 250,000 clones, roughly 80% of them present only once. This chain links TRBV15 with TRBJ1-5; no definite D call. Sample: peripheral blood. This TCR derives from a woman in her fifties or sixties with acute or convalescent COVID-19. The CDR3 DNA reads TGTGCCACCAGCAGAGATGCGGCAGTAAATCAGCCCCAGCATTTT. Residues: CATSRDAAVNQPQHF.